The rows below give T cell receptor beta chains drawn from one sample of a study of blood T cells in healthy people across ages. TCRdb re-called the 5' RACE reads with MiXCR, one entry per CDR3 protein. The sample has under 850,000 distinct CDR3 sequences; roughly 34% are singletons. The specimen sequenced was blood. These receptors were collected from a young man in good health. The CDR3 runs from the conserved cysteine through the conserved F or W. A D gene is named only where the DNA matches it firmly. Clone size, where shown, is once, few, many, or a class for clones that have expanded.

>TRBJ2-1|TRBV20-1|NA|15|NA
TGCAGTGCTCGTCCGGGCTCACCCGGCGGCAATGAGCAGTTCTTC
CSARPGSPGGNEQFF
>TRBJ2-1|TRBV5-1|NA|15|many
TGCGCCAGCAGCCTTCAGGGCAGGGTGAACAATGAGCAGTTCTTC
CASSLQGRVNNEQFF
>TRBJ2-3|TRBV12-5|TRBD1|19|NA
TGTGCTAGTGGTAAAGACCGGGACAGGGACTTAGTTGGCACAGATACGCAGTATTTT
CASGKDRDRDLVGTDTQYF
>TRBJ2-3|TRBV4-3|TRBD2|18|NA
TGCGCCAGCAGCCAAGAGGCGGCTAGCGGCCCGTGGGTGGTTACGCAGTATTTT
CASSQEAASGPWVVTQYF
>TRBJ2-3|TRBV9|NA|18|NA
TGTGCCAGCACCCCGCTTTCGGTGGGGACCCCTAGCACAGATACGCAGTATTTT
CASTPLSVGTPSTDTQYF
>TRBJ2-5|TRBV29-1|NA|11|few
TGCAGCGTTGGGGCCGGGGAGACCCAGTACTTC
CSVGAGETQYF
>TRBJ1-2|TRBV10-3|TRBD1|14|many
TGTGCCATCAGTGAGTCAACAGGGGGACGTGGCTACACCTTC
CAISESTGGRGYTF
>TRBJ2-7|TRBV7-2|NA|14|NA
TGTGCCAGCAGCGTAGGTGGGGGGACCTTCGAGCAGTACTTC
CASSVGGGTFEQYF
>TRBJ2-1|TRBV7-2|NA|14|NA
TGTGCCGGCAGCTTCGGTGGCGGAGGCAATGAGCAGTTCTTC
CAGSFGGGGNEQFF
>TRBJ1-1|TRBV9|TRBD1|15|few
TGTGCCAGCAGCACCCCGACAGGGGAGAACACTGAAGCTTTCTTT
CASSTPTGENTEAFF
>TRBJ1-2|TRBV6-5|TRBD1|16|NA
TGTGCCAGCAGCCAAACCCCGGACAGGGGGCAAGATGGCTACACCTTC
CASSQTPDRGQDGYTF
>TRBJ2-7|TRBV7-9|NA|15|once
TGTGCCAGCAGGCGGGGAGGAAGCTCCTACAATGAGCAGTACTTC
CASRRGGSSYNEQYF
>TRBJ1-1|TRBV6-6|NA|11|many
TGTGCCAGCACGGCGGGGACTGAAGCTTTCTTT
CASTAGTEAFF
>TRBJ2-4|TRBV20-1|NA|13|NA
TGCAGTGGACGCTTTGGTGGGAAAAACATTCAGTACTTC
CSGRFGGKNIQYF
>TRBJ2-1|TRBV29-1|NA|13|NA
TGCAGCGCAGGGACTCCGGGCAACAATGAGCAGTTCTTC
CSAGTPGNNEQFF
>TRBJ2-1|TRBV30|TRBD2|14|NA
TGTGCCTGGAGTGCAGGACTAGCGTACGGTGAGCAGTTCTTC
CAWSAGLAYGEQFF
>TRBJ1-2|TRBV12-3/TRBV12-4|TRBD1|16|few
TGTGCCAGCCTCCCCCCCGACAGGGTAACTAACTATGGCTACACCTTC
CASLPPDRVTNYGYTF